This is a list of T cell receptor beta chains from one sample in a study of blood T cell repertoires in COVID-19. Here immunoSEQ multiplex PCR was the method, and the copy in TCRdb shows in-frame clones only, minus some. The sample lists 140,000 or so clones; around 87% were seen once. Sequencing was performed on peripheral blood. Receptor source: a human donor in a cohort sampled during active COVID-19. Both conserved end residues are part of each CDR3. Each record gives: V gene, D gene, clone size, J gene, CDR3 protein, CDR3 DNA. A D gene is named only where the DNA matches it firmly. Size values are once, few and many counts, or a class for expanded clones, and some rows have none.

TRBV16	TRBD1	.	TRBJ2-7	CASSPQGSSYEQYF	TGTGCCAGCAGCCCACAGGGGTCCTCCTACGAGCAGTACTTC
TRBV7-9	.	.	TRBJ2-3	CASSGGTDTQYF	TGTGCCAGCAGTGGGGGGACAGATACGCAGTATTTT
TRBV2	.	.	TRBJ1-5	CASIREGNQPQHF	TGTGCCAGCATACGAGAAGGCAATCAGCCCCAGCATTTT
TRBV27	TRBD1	once	TRBJ1-5	CASKGGGAGNQPQHF	TGTGCCAGCAAAGGAGGGGGCGCAGGAAATCAGCCCCAGCATTTT
TRBV27	.	.	TRBJ1-2	CASSRGLNYGYTF	TGTGCCAGCAGCCGTGGACTTAACTATGGCTACACCTTC
TRBV4-1	.	.	TRBJ2-5	CASSQDTTVQETQYF	TGCGCCAGCAGCCAAGATACGACTGTTCAAGAGACCCAGTACTTC
TRBV6-4	.	.	TRBJ2-3	CASSEERADTQYF	TGTGCCAGCAGTGAGGAGCGCGCAGATACGCAGTATTTT
TRBV5-1	TRBD1	once	TRBJ2-3	CASSVQGAATDTQYF	TGCGCCAGCAGCGTACAGGGGGCGGCCACAGATACGCAGTATTTT
TRBV9	.	.	TRBJ2-2	CASSPRAPAAGELFF	TGTGCCAGCAGCCCGCGGGCTCCCGCCGCCGGGGAGCTGTTTTTT
TRBV6-5	.	.	TRBJ2-5	CASREPLGGRETQYF	TGTGCCAGCAGGGAGCCGCTTGGAGGGCGAGAGACCCAGTACTTC
TRBV24-1	TRBD2	once	TRBJ2-7	CATSDSTSGSYEQYF	TGTGCCACCAGTGATTCAACTAGCGGGAGCTACGAGCAGTACTTC
TRBV6-5	TRBD1	.	TRBJ2-2	CASTEGAAGELFF	TGTGCCAGCACCGAGGGGGCCGCCGGGGAGCTGTTTTTT
TRBV24-1	.	.	TRBJ1-2	CATSDFHHSYGYTF	TGTGCCACCAGTGATTTCCACCACTCCTATGGCTACACCTTC
TRBV28	.	once	TRBJ1-1	CASSFSIADRNTEAFF	TGTGCCAGCAGTTTTAGTATAGCCGACAGAAACACTGAAGCTTTCTTT
TRBV18	.	once	TRBJ2-2	CASSPKLAGTGELFF	TGTGCCAGCTCACCAAAACTAGCAGGGACCGGGGAGCTGTTTTTT
TRBV6-5	.	once	TRBJ2-2	CASSYSLFTGELFF	TGTGCCAGCAGTTACTCCCTTTTCACCGGGGAGCTGTTTTTT
TRBV7-2	.	.	TRBJ2-1	CASSLNREFYNEQFF	TGTGCCAGCAGCTTAAACCGCGAGTTCTACAATGAGCAGTTCTTC
TRBV18	TRBD1	.	TRBJ2-7	CASSPPGTGEGWKQYF	TGTGCCAGCTCACCACCCGGGACAGGGGAAGGATGGAAGCAGTACTTC
TRBV7-9	.	.	TRBJ1-1	CASSSSGNTEAFF	TGTGCCAGCAGCTCCTCAGGGAACACTGAAGCTTTCTTT
TRBV2	TRBD1	.	TRBJ2-7	CASSFGQGEREQYF	TGTGCCAGCAGTTTTGGACAGGGGGAACGGGAGCAGTACTTC
TRBV6-6	.	.	TRBJ2-1	CASSYSGQQFF	TGTGCCAGCAGTTACTCTGGGCAGCAGTTCTTC
TRBV11-2	.	.	TRBJ2-4	CASSLVWGSHRETKNIQYF	TGTGCCAGCAGCTTAGTTTGGGGCTCTCACAGGGAAACCAAAAACATTCAGTACTTC
TRBV9	TRBD1	.	TRBJ2-3	CASSSYHRDRGRNNTQYF	TGTGCCAGCAGCTCCTACCACAGGGACAGGGGGAGGAATAATACGCAGTATTTT
TRBV28	TRBD1	.	TRBJ1-4	CASSKTGQGLVLFF	TGTGCCAGCAGTAAAACGGGACAGGGTTTAGTTCTGTTTTTT
TRBV9	.	.	TRBJ1-1	CASSPQGAEAFF	TGTGCCAGCAGCCCCCAGGGCGCCGAAGCTTTCTTT
TRBV4-2	.	few	TRBJ1-5	CASSQEPVQNVNQPQHF	TGTGCCAGCAGCCAAGAGCCAGTCCAAAATGTCAATCAGCCCCAGCATTTT
TRBV27	TRBD2	.	TRBJ2-7	CASSSRPSGAYEQYF	TGTGCCAGCAGTTCTCGCCCTAGCGGGGCCTACGAGCAGTACTTC
TRBV5-6	TRBD1	.	TRBJ1-2	CASSVYGDRGIGGYTF	TGTGCCAGCAGCGTATACGGGGACAGGGGAATAGGTGGCTACACCTTC